This passage covers 8 T cell receptor beta chains from one sample sequenced in a study of shared clonotypes between healthy human individuals. CD45RO-negative cells were positively selected for CCR7, leaving out terminally differentiated effector memory CD45RA+ cells. Repertoires were generated with immunoSEQ multiplex PCR, while TCRdb's copy carries only in-frame clones and drops some. The sample holds under 600,000 clones, nearly 98% seen once. Sequences were obtained from naive CD8+ T cells sorted from blood. The receptors originated from a man aged 25 to 40 in good health.

The rearrangement joins TRBV11-2 to TRBJ2-5; D unresolved. The CDR3 runs 14 residues. CDR1 is SGHAT, CDR2 FQNNGV, per germline. The V and J ends lost 3 bases and 1 base respectively, with 9 bases between them. CDR3 loop: CASSLRSVQETQYF. The DNA of the CDR3 is TGTGCCAGCAGCTTGAGGTCAGTCCAAGAGACCCAGTACTTC.

The rearrangement joins TRBV9 to TRBJ1-3; D not certain. V gave up 5 bases and J gave up 8 bases, with 5 bases separating them. The CDR3 totals 10 residues. The V gene's germline CDR1 is SGDLS and CDR2 YYNGEE. CDR3 sequence (DNA): TGTGCCAGCAGGGGTGACACCATATATTTT. Encoded protein: CASRGDTIYF.

The chain is built from TRBV5-8 and TRBJ2-7; tentatively, D is TRBD2 (6 bases). The CDR3 has 14 amino acids. V was trimmed by 0 bases and J by 6 bases, leaving 13 bases between them. From germline, CDR1 is SGHTS and CDR2 YDEGEE. CDR3 loop: CASSLVLAGLEQYF. CDR3 nucleotides: TGTGCCAGCAGCTTGGTTTTGGCGGGACTCGAGCAGTACTTC.

About this clone: Because the CDR3's place on the DNA is in doubt, the DNA is left out and the CDR3 is given as listed by TCRdb. The genes are TRBV21-1 and TRBJ2-7; TRBD1 was called by the table and not checked on the DNA. TRBV21-1 is a pseudogene segment. The CDR3 spans 14 amino acids, including both terminal residues. The CDR3 loop reads CASSWGRGSYEQYF.

V gene TRBV7-9 combines with J gene TRBJ2-1; unclear D gene. CDR3 length: 12 residues. V was clipped by 8 bases and J by 5 bases, with 10 bases between them. CDR1 and CDR2 (germline): SEHNR, FQNEAQ (reference sequence). CDR3 amino acids: CASGIRDNEQFF. The CDR3 nucleotides read TGTGCCAGCGGGATCCGGGACAATGAGCAGTTCTTC.

J is TRBJ2-1 and V is TRBV4-1; the D gene is possibly TRBD2 (6 bases). The germline CDR1 and CDR2 sequences are MGHRA and YSYEKL. The CDR3 loop spans 15 amino acids. Trimming removed 5 bases at V and 0 bases at J, with 11 bases between. The CDR3 sequence: CASSRDGSSYNEQFF. For the CDR3, the DNA is TGCGCCAGCAGCAGGGACGGGAGCTCCTACAATGAGCAGTTCTTC.

The chain has TRBV27 and TRBJ2-7; the D gene is possibly TRBD2 (6 bases). CDR1 and CDR2 (germline): MNHEY, SMNVEV (reference sequence). This CDR3 spans 16 amino acids. Trimming left V 5 bases short and J 2 bases short, with 19 bases between. The CDR3 DNA follows: TGTGCCAGCAGTGCCGCTTGGACGCGGAGGGCCTACGAGCAGTACTTC. Translation gives CASSAAWTRRAYEQYF.

V is TRBV9 and J is TRBJ2-3, with 7 bases identical to TRBD2. This CDR3 is 17 amino acids long. V lost 4 bases, J lost 2 bases, and 13 bases stayed unmatched. The germline gives CDR1 SGDLS, CDR2 YYNGEE. The CDR3 DNA reads TGTGCCAGCAGCCATAGGACCGGGACTACTCACACAGATACGCAGTATTTT. Protein product: CASSHRTGTTHTDTQYF.